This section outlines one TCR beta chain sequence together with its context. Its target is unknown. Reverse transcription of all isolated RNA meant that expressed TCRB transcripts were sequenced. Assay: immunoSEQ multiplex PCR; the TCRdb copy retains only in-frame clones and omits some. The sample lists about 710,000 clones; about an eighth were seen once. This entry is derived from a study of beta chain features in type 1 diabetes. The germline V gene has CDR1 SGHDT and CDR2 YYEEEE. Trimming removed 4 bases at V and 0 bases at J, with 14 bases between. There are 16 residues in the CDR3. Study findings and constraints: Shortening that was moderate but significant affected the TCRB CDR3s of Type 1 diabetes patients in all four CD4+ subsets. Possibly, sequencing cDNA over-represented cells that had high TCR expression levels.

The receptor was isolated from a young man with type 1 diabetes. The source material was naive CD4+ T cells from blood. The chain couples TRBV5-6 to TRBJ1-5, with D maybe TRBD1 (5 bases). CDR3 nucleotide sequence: TGTGCCAGCAGCCTTAAGACAGCGTATAGCAATCAGCCCCAGCATTTT. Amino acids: CASSLKTAYSNQPQHF.